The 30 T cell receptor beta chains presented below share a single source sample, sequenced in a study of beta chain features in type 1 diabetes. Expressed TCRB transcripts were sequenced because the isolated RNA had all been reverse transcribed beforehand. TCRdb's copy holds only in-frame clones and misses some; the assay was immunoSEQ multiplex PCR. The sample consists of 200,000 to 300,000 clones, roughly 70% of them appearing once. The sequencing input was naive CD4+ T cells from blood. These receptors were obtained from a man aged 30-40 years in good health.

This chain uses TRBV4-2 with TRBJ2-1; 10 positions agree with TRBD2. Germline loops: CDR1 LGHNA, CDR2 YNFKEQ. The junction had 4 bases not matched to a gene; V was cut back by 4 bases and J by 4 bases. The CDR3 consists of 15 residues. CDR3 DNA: TGTGCCAGCAGCCCCCTAGCGGGAGTGTACAATGAGCAGTTCTTC. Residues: CASSPLAGVYNEQFF.

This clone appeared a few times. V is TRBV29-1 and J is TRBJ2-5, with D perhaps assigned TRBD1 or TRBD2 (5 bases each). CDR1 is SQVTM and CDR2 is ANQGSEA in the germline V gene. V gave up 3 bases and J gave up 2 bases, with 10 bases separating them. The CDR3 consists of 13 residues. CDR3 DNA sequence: TGCAGCGTTGAGGGGGTCTATCAAGAGACCCAGTACTTC. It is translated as CSVEGVYQETQYF.

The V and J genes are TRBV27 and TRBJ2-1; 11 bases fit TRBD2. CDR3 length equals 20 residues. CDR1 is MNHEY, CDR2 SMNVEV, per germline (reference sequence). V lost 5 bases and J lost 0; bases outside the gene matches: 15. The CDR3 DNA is TGTGCCAGCAGTGGATCCGGGACTAGCGGATTATTAAGCTCCTACAATGAGCAGTTCTTC. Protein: CASSGSGTSGLLSSYNEQFF.

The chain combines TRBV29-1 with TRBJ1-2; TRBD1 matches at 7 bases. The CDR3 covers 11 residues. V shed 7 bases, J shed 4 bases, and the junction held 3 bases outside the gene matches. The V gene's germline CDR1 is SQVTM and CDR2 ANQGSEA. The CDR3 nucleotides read TGCAGCGCCAGACAGGGCTATGGCTACACCTTC. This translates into CSARQGYGYTF.

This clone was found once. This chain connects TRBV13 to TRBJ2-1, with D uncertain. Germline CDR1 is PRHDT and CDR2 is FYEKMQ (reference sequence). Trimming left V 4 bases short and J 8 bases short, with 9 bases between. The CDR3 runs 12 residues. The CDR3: CASSSTTHEQFF. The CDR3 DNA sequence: TGTGCCAGCAGCTCTACAACGCATGAGCAGTTCTTC.

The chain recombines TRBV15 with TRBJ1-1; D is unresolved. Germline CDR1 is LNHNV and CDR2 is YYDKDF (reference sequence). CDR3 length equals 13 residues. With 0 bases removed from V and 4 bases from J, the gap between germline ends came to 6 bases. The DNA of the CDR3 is TGTGCCACCAGCAGAGATCTGGTCACTGAAGCTTTCTTT. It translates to CATSRDLVTEAFF.

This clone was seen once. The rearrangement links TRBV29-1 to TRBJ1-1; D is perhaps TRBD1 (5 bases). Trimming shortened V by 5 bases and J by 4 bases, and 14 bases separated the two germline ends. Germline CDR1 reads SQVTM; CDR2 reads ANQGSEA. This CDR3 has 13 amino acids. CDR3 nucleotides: TGCAGCGTTAGGGGCCGCGTAGCCACTGAAGCTTTCTTT. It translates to CSVRGRVATEAFF.

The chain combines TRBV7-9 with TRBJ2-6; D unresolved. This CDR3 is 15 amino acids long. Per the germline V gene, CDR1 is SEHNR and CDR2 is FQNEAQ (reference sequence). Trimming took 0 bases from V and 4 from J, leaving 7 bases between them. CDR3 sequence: CASSLALRGANVLTF. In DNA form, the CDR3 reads TGTGCCAGCAGCTTAGCGCTGAGGGGGGCCAACGTCCTGACTTTC.

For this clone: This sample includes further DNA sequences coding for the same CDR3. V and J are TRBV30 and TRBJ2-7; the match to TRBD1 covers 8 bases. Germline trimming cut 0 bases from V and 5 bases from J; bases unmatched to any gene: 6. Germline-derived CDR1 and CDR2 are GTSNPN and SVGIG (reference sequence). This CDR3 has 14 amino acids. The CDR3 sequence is CAWSVLQGAHEQYF. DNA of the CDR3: TGTGCCTGGAGTGTACTCCAGGGGGCGCACGAGCAGTACTTC.

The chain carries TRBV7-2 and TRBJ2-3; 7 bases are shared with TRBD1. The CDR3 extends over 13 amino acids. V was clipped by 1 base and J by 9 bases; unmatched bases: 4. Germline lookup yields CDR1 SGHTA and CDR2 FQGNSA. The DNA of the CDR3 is TGTGCCAGCAGCTTAGGGGACAGTAGCACGCAGTATTTT. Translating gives CASSLGDSSTQYF.

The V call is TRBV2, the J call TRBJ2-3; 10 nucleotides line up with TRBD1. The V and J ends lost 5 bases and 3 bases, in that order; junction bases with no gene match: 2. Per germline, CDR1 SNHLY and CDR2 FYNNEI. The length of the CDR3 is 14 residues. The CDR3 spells CASSWDRGTDTQYF. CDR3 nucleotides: TGTGCCAGCAGTTGGGACAGGGGTACAGATACGCAGTATTTT.

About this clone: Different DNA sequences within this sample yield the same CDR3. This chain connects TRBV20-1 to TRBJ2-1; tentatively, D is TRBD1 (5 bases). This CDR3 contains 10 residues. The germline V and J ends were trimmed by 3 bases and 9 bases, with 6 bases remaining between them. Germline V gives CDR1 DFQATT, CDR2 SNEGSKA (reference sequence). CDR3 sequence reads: CSASRGEQFF. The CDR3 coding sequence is TGCAGTGCTAGTAGGGGTGAGCAGTTCTTC.

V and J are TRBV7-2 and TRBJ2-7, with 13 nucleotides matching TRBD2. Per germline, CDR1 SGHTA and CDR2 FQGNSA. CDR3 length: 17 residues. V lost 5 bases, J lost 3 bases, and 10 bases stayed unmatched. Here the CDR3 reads CASSPRTSGGVHYEQYF. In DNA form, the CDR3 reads TGTGCCAGCAGCCCCCGGACTAGCGGGGGTGTCCACTACGAGCAGTACTTC.

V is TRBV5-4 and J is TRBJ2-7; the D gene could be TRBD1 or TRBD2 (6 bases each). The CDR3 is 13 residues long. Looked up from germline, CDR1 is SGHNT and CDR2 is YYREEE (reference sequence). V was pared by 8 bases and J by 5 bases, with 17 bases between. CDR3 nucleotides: TGTGCCAGTAGGCGGTGGGGGGCCGACGAGCAGTACTTC. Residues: CASRRWGADEQYF.

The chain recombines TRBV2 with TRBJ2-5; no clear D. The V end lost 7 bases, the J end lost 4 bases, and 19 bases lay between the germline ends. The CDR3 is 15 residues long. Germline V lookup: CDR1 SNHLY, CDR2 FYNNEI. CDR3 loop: CASTIGPTTAETQYF. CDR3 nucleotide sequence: TGTGCCAGCACCATCGGACCGACCACGGCAGAGACCCAGTACTTC.

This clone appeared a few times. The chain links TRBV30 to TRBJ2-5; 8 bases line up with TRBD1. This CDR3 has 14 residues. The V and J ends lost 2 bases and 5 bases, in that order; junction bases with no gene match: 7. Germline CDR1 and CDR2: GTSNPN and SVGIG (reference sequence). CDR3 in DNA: TGTGCCTGGAGTCCGGACAGGGTCGGGGAGACCCAGTACTTC. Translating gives CAWSPDRVGETQYF.

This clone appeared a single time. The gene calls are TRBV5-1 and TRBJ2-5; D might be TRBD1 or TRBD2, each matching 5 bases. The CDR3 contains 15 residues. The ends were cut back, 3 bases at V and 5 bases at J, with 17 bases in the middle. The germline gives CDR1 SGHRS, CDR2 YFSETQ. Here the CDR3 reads CASSWDLGGRETQYF. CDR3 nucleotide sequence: TGCGCCAGCAGCTGGGACCTGGGCGGACGGGAGACCCAGTACTTC. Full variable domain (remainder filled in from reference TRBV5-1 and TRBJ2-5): KAGVTQTPRYLIKTRGQQVTLSCSPISGHRSVSWYQQTPGQGLQFLFEYFSETQRNKGNFPGRFSGRQFSNSRSEMNVSTLELGDSALYLCASSWDLGGRETQYFGPGTRLLVL.

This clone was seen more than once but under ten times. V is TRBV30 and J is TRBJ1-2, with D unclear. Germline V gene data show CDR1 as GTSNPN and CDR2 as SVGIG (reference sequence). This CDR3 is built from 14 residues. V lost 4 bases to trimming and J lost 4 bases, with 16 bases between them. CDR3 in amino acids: CAWKRAGVSYGYTF. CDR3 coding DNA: TGTGCCTGGAAAAGGGCCGGGGTGAGCTATGGCTACACCTTC.

CDR3 sequence: CSVGGGASRDTQYF. The CDR3, as DNA: TGCAGCGTTGGAGGGGGGGCGAGCAGGGATACGCAGTATTTT. This sequence joins TRBV29-1 and TRBJ2-3; D perhaps matches TRBD2 (7 bases). Trimming shortened V by 4 bases and J by 6 bases, and 17 bases separated the two germline ends. The germline CDR1 and CDR2 sequences are SQVTM and ANQGSEA. This CDR3 has 14 amino acids.

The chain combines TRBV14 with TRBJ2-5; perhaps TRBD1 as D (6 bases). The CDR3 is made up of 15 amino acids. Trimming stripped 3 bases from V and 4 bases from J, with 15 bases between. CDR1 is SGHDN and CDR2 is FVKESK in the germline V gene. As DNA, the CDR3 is TGTGCCAGCAGCCATCGACCGGGACACTTAGAGACCCAGTACTTC. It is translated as CASSHRPGHLETQYF.

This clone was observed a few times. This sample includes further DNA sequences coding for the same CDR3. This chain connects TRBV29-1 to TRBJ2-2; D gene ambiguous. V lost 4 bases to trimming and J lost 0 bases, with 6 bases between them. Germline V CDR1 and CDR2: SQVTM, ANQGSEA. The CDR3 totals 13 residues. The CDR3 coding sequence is TGCAGCGTTGTAGGTCCGAACACCGGGGAGCTGTTTTTT. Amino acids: CSVVGPNTGELFF.

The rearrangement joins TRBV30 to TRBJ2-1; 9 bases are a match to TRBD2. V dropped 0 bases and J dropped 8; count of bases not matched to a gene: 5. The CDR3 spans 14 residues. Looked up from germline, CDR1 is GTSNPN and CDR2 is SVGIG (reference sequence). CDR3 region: CAWSVSGRSYEQFF. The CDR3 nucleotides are TGTGCCTGGAGTGTAAGCGGGAGGTCGTATGAGCAGTTCTTC.

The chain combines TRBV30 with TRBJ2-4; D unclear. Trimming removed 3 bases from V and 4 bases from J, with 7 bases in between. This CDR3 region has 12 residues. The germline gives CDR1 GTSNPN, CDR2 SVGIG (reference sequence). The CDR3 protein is CAWSLYKNIQYF. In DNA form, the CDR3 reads TGTGCCTGGAGCCTGTATAAAAACATTCAGTACTTC.

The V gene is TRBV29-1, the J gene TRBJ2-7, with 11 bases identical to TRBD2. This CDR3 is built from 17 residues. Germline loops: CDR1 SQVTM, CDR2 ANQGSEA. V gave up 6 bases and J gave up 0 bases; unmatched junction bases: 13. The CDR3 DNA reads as TGCAGCGTCTTAGGGCGGTCCACTAGCGGGGGCTCCTACGAGCAGTACTTC. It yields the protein CSVLGRSTSGGSYEQYF.

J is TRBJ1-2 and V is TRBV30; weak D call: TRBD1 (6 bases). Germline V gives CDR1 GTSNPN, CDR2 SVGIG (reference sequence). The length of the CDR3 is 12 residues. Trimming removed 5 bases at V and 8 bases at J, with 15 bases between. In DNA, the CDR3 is TGTGCCTGGGATCGAGGGGGAGGAGGCTACACCTTC. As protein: CAWDRGGGGYTF. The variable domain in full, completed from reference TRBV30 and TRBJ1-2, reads SQTIHQWPATLVQPVGSPLSLECTVEGTSNPNLYWYRQAAGRGLQLLFYSVGIGQISSEVPQNLSASRPQDRQFILSSKKLLLSDSGFYLCAWDRGGGGYTFGSGTRLTVV.

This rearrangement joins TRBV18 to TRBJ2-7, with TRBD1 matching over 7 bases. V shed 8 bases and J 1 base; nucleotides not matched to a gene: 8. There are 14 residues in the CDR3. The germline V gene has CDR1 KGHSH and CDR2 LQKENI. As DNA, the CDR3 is TGTGCCAGCAACCGGGACAGCCTTTCCTACGAGCAGTACTTC. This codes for CASNRDSLSYEQYF.

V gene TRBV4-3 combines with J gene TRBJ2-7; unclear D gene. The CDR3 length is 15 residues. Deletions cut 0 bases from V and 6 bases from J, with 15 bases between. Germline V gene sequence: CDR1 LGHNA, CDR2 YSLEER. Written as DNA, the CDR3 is TGCGCCAGCAGCCAAGATGAGACAAGGTCCGCCGAGCAGTACTTC. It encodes CASSQDETRSAEQYF.

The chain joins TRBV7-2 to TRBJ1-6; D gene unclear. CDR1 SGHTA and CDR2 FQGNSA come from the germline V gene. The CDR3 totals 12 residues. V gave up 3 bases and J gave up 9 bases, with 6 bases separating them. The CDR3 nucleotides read TGTGCCAGCAGCTTCGGCGGTTCACCCCTCCACTTT. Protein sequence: CASSFGGSPLHF.

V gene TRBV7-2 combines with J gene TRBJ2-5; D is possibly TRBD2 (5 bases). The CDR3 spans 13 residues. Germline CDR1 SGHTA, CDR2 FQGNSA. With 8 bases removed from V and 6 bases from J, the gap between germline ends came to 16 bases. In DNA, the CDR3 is TGTGCCAGCTCGGGCCTGGGGAGCCAGACCCAGTACTTC. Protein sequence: CASSGLGSQTQYF.

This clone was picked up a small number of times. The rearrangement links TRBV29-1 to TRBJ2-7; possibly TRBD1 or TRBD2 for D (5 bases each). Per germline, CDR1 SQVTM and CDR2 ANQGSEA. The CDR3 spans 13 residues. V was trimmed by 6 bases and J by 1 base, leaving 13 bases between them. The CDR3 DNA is TGCAGCGTGGGGACGGATCTTTCCTACGAGCAGTACTTC. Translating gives CSVGTDLSYEQYF.